Below, one T cell receptor (beta chain) is given with its context. Its specific antigen is unknown. It has no much larger one-base neighbor in the sample; base qualities were not kept. This sample is part of a study of blood T cell repertoires in COVID-19 (dated by TCRdb to 2020 to 2021). For the wider study: Samples from collaborators originated in the United States, Italy and Spain and spanned both the acute and convalescent phases of COVID-19. Sample metadata almost always included a de-identified subject ID, COVID-19 status, age in years and sex. The repertoires were released in a freely available public database intended as a resource for research on the immune response to SARS-CoV-2. Where HLA class I and class II types were available, the types were taken from metadata supplied by the sample provider, not from assay-based typing. The prospective study material was composed of cDNA or gDNA derived from T cells, B-cell-depleted T cells, or PBMCs. The samples were drawn from the first 160 participants of the ongoing ImmuneRACE study and from 1,254 subjects provided by 6 global collaborators. The dataset comprised deeply sampled blood TCRbeta repertoires from subjects exposed to, actively infected with, or recovered from COVID-19. Overall study outcomes, separate from this receptor: How much clinical and demographic metadata was included differed by source and by participant, and the metadata was provided uncurated.

From its cysteine to its phenylalanine, the CDR3 spans 14 amino acids. Only CDR3 DNA is held: 42 bases, read in frame from base 1. CDR1 LGHDT and CDR2 YNNKEL are derived from the germline V gene (reference sequence). After removal of 2 bases from V and 7 bases from J, the junction retains 7 bases not matched to a gene. The collaborating institutions used their own protocols to collect whole blood in K2EDTA tubes. Collaborator samples were shipped for TCRbeta analysis as frozen whole blood, isolated PBMCs, or DNA extracted from either sample type. The immunoSEQ Assay, a bias-controlled multiplex PCR, was used to amplify TCRbeta CDR3 regions from genomic DNA. The original methods were these. Within the assay, amplification of reference gene primers was used to estimate how many nucleated cells each sample contained. To quantify the absolute abundance of each unique TCRbeta CDR3 rearrangement, sequence reads were collapsed and filtered. For each sample, productive Simpson clonality was calculated as the square root of Simpson's diversity index across productive rearrangements. TCRdb took over this immuneACCESS table, retaining in-frame rearrangements with V and J assigned. Such tables are incomplete; in checked studies, under half of the missing clones stem from an unresolved V gene, and the remainder is unexplained. The V and J calls and the clone size are those of that table, but D and trimming were determined from the DNA. For this sample there are under 200,000 clones; around 85% appear just once. 9.8% of the sample is held by the ten biggest clonotypes.

Sequenced: peripheral blood. The chain is made from TRBV3-1 (or the pseudogene TRBV3-2) and TRBJ1-2; 7 junctional bases match TRBD1. The clonotype comes from a woman at least 80 years old with acute or convalescent COVID-19. The DNA reads as follows: TGTGCCAGCAGCCAACGAGGGGGCGCGGGTGGCTACACCTTC. The encoded protein is CASSQRGGAGGYTF.